The 25 T cell receptor beta chains below come from one sample, sequenced in a study of tumor-infiltrating lymphocytes in primary liver carcinoma (dated by TCRdb to about 2017). Without any cell sorting, total RNA and DNA were co-extracted from about 20-30 mg of bulk tissue using the AllPrep DNA/RNA mini kit. Reads for this sample came from an Illumina HiSeq 2500. Starting from approximately 500 ng total RNA, TCRbeta-specific cDNA was produced by reverse transcription with a constant-region primer and ProtoScript II reverse transcriptase. Three nested multiplex PCR rounds, following a slightly modified ARM-PCR procedure, were used to build the TCRbeta libraries. The first two PCR rounds used multiplex TRBV1-TRBV30 forward primers with a Cbeta reverse primer, each for 10 to 11 cycles. The public reads were run again by TCRdb, first through fastp at Q25 and then through MiXCR, and only productive beta chains were kept. A single entry per CDR3 protein holds the most common genes and DNA from its merged rows. This sample holds 84,000 or so distinct CDR3 sequences; roughly 72% were observed only once. Jointly, the top ten make up approximately 19% of the sample.

The sequencing input was liver tumor tissue from sampling region 1. Taken with the paper, the label for cell subset or site translates to: tumor region T1, superior pole. Receptors originate from a man in his forties with primary liver carcinoma and hepatitis B virus infection.

This clonotype was found once. The rearrangement joins TRBV11-2 to TRBJ2-1, with D tentatively TRBD2 (6 bases). Trimming took 4 bases from V and 12 from J, leaving 16 bases between them. This CDR3 is built from 13 residues. Germline V CDR1 and CDR2: SGHAT, FQNNGV. As DNA, the CDR3 is TGTGCCAGCAGCTGGGAGGTGGTAGCTGGGCAGTTCTTC. Protein product: CASSWEVVAGQFF.

The chain couples TRBV20-1 to TRBJ2-2; D perhaps matches TRBD1 (7 bases). This CDR3 spans 14 amino acids. Between the trimmed V and J ends, which lost 3 bases and 5 bases, there was a span of 13 bases. Germline V gene lookup returns CDR1 DFQATT and CDR2 SNEGSKA (reference sequence). CDR3 DNA: TGCAGTGCTAGGGAGGGGGCGGGAACCGGGGAGCTGTTTTTT. It encodes CSAREGAGTGELFF.

The CDR3 sequence: CAISVGGTANTGVLFF. DNA of the CDR3: TGTGCCATCAGTGTCGGCGGGACAGCTAACACCGGGGTACTGTTTTTT. This chain links TRBV10-3 with TRBJ2-2, with D possibly matching TRBD1 (7 bases). The CDR3 is 16 residues long. Trimming took off 4 bases at V and 14 bases at J, with 26 bases between the two ends. CDR1 is ENHRY, CDR2 SYGVKD, per germline.

Regarding this clonotype: Being one base from a much bigger clone, this may be a read error. J is TRBJ2-3 and V is TRBV5-1; 7 positions match TRBD2. CDR1 is SGHRS and CDR2 is YFSETQ in the germline V gene. This CDR3 contains 14 residues. The CDR3: CACSLWASGGTQYF. DNA of the CDR3: TGCGCCTGCAGCTTGTGGGCTAGCGGAGGTACGCAGTATTTT. The complete variable domain, with remaining parts taken from reference TRBV5-1 and TRBJ2-3, reads KAGVTQTPRYLIKTRGQQVTLSCSPISGHRSVSWYQQTPGQGLQFLFEYFSETQRNKGNFPGRFSGRQFSNSRSEMNVSTLELGDSALYLCACSLWASGGTQYFGPGTRLTVL.

The rearrangement uses TRBV7-2 and TRBJ1-2, with unresolved D. Germline V gene lookup returns CDR1 SGHTA and CDR2 FQGNSA. Trimming took off 1 base at V and 8 bases at J, with 11 bases between the two ends. This CDR3 has 13 residues. CDR3 sequence (DNA): TGTGCCAGCAGCTTAGAATGGACTTTAGGCTACACCTTC. Translating it yields CASSLEWTLGYTF.

As to this clonotype: The junction shows a germline mismatch at one end, possibly a read error. The chain carries TRBV11-2 and TRBJ2-7; a possible D gene is TRBD1 (5 bases). The length of the CDR3 is 14 residues. Germline CDR1 and CDR2: SGHAT and FQNNGV. CDR3 DNA sequence: TGTGTCAGCAGCATAACTGACAGTGCCTGCGAGCAGTACTTC. This gives the protein CVSSITDSACEQYF.

The rearrangement links TRBV5-1 to TRBJ2-5; D call uncertain. This CDR3 contains 12 residues. Trimming took off 7 bases at V and 1 base at J, with 8 bases between the two ends. From germline, CDR1 is SGHRS and CDR2 YFSETQ. DNA for the CDR3: TGCGCCAGCTGCGTAGTCCAAGAGACCCAGTACTTC. Translation gives CASCVVQETQYF.

The chain carries TRBV6-5 and TRBJ2-7, with D maybe TRBD2 (6 bases). The V gene's germline CDR1 is MNHEY and CDR2 SVGAGI. The ends were cut back, 5 bases at V and 13 bases at J, with 24 bases in the middle. The CDR3 spans 14 residues. CDR3 amino acids: CASSPRWGEVGQYF. The DNA of the CDR3 is TGTGCCAGCAGTCCCCGTTGGGGGGAGGTAGGGCAATACTTC.

Turning to this clonotype: This may stem from a read error, because a much larger clone lies one nucleotide away. The rearrangement joins TRBV12-3 or TRBV12-4 to TRBJ2-2; perhaps TRBD2 as D (5 bases). This CDR3 region has 14 residues. V lost 2 bases and J 3 bases, leaving 7 bases between the germline ends. The CDR3 DNA sequence: TGTGCCAGCAGTTTACTGGGAGACACCGGGGAGCTGTTTTTT. Amino acid sequence: CASSLLGDTGELFF.

On this clonotype itself: Lacking the conserved final phenylalanine or tryptophan, this CDR3 likely reflects a read error. The gene calls are TRBV10-1 and TRBJ2-3; a possible D gene is TRBD1 (5 bases). Germline V gene sequence: CDR1 WNHNN, CDR2 SYGVQD (reference sequence). The CDR3 is 14 amino acids. CDR3 DNA sequence: TGCGCCAGCAGTTCGGACATGGGGCAAGATATGCAGTATCTT. Its translation is CASSSDMGQDMQYL.

This clonotype came up many times. The rearrangement uses TRBV5-1 and TRBJ1-2; no reliable D call. Germline values: CDR1 SGHRS, CDR2 YFSETQ. Trimming stripped 3 bases from V and 6 bases from J, with 9 bases between. The CDR3 length is 12 residues. The CDR3 here is CASSSTAHGYTF. The CDR3 nucleotides read TGCGCCAGCAGCTCCACGGCCCATGGCTACACCTTC.

Note on this clonotype: Since no conserved phenylalanine or tryptophan closes the CDR3, a read error is the likely cause. The CDR3 region is CASSEWVFYEQYY. The CDR3 DNA sequence: TGTGCCAGCAGCGAGTGGGTTTTCTACGAGCAGTACTAC. The chain has TRBV6-1 and TRBJ2-7, with D unresolved. V shed 6 bases and J shed 3 bases, with 12 bases lying between them. Germline-derived CDR1 and CDR2 are MNHNS and SASEGT. The length of the CDR3 is 13 residues.

The chain couples TRBV12-5 to TRBJ2-1; TRBD1 is a possible D gene (6 bases). Per the germline V gene, CDR1 is LGHNT and CDR2 is FRNRAP. The CDR3 totals 15 residues. Here the CDR3 DNA reads TGTGGTAATGCCACTGAAATTACAGGGCATGGTGAGCAGTTCTTC. Translating it yields CGNATEITGHGEQFF.

In its sample, this clonotype was seen once. This CDR3 is missing its conserved last phenylalanine or tryptophan, likely due to a read error. This rearrangement joins TRBV29-1 to TRBJ2-5, with D possibly being TRBD1 (8 bases). The V gene's germline CDR1 is SQVTM and CDR2 ANQGSEA. There are 13 residues in the CDR3. V was pared by 4 bases and J by 6 bases, with 15 bases between. Written as DNA, the CDR3 is TGCAGCGTTGGAGGACAGGGAGGGAAGACCCAGTACTCC. Translating gives CSVGGQGGKTQYS.

The sample holds a few counts of this clonotype. Given the absence of the conserved phenylalanine or tryptophan at the CDR3 end, a read error is likely. This chain uses TRBV12-3 or TRBV12-4 with TRBJ1-4; a possible D gene is TRBD1 (6 bases). This CDR3 contains 13 residues. V gave up 6 bases and J gave up 8 bases, with 13 bases separating them. The CDR3 DNA is TGTGCCAGCAGGCCGGGACACGGCGAAAAACTGTTTATT. Translation gives CASRPGHGEKLFI.

The chain uses TRBV5-1 and TRBJ2-7, with D perhaps TRBD1 (6 bases). V was clipped by 2 bases and J by 5 bases, with 14 bases between them. The V gene's germline CDR1 is SGHRS and CDR2 YFSETQ. The length of the CDR3 is 14 residues. The CDR3 DNA reads TGCGCCAGCAGCTTAGCCATGGGGGCCCACGAGCAGTACTTC. Translation: CASSLAMGAHEQYF.

Details on this clonotype: The germline gene is not matched at one end of the junction; a read error may be the cause. The rearrangement links TRBV29-1 to TRBJ1-2; D remains ambiguous. Germline lookup yields CDR1 SQVTM and CDR2 ANQGSEA. CDR3 size: 11 residues. CDR3 residues: CGVEDGRPLHF. In nucleotides, the CDR3 is TGCGGCGTTGAGGATGGTCGTCCTCTGCACTTC.

This clonotype occurred many times. V gene TRBV29-1 combines with J gene TRBJ2-7; D might be TRBD2 (5 bases). Trimming left V 7 bases short and J 7 bases short, with 11 bases between. The CDR3 has 10 residues. Germline CDR1 is SQVTM and CDR2 is ANQGSEA. DNA for the CDR3: TGCAGCGCTGAGCGGCGGGAGCAGTACTTC. This gives the protein CSAERREQYF.

With respect to this clonotype: The missing conserved phenylalanine or tryptophan at the end of this CDR3 makes a read error likely. V is TRBV12-3 or TRBV12-4 and J is TRBJ1-1, with D perhaps TRBD1 (6 bases). CDR3 length: 14 residues. The CDR3 sequence: CTGSPQQGSTEAFS. Written as DNA, the CDR3 is TGTACCGGCAGTCCCCAACAGGGTAGCACTGAAGCTTTCTCT.

This clonotype was counted many times. The J gene is TRBJ2-3, the V gene TRBV5-1; 9 bases map to TRBD1. The germline V gene has CDR1 SGHRS and CDR2 YFSETQ. The CDR3 consists of 17 residues. Trimming at V came to 3 bases and at J to 3 bases, leaving 11 bases not matched to a gene. CDR3 region: CASSYGTGRGRTDTQYF. CDR3 in DNA: TGCGCCAGCAGCTATGGGACAGGGAGAGGTAGGACAGATACGCAGTATTTT. Full variable domain (missing parts from reference TRBV5-1 and TRBJ2-3): KAGVTQTPRYLIKTRGQQVTLSCSPISGHRSVSWYQQTPGQGLQFLFEYFSETQRNKGNFPGRFSGRQFSNSRSEMNVSTLELGDSALYLCASSYGTGRGRTDTQYFGPGTRLTVL.

This clonotype came up many times. J is TRBJ2-5 and V is TRBV28; 12 bases are a match to TRBD2. The CDR3 is 17 residues long. V lost 3 bases to trimming and J lost 5 bases; unmatched junction nucleotides: 10. Germline-derived CDR1 and CDR2 are MDHEN and SYDVKM. In DNA form, the CDR3 reads TGTGCCAGCAGTTTCTCTCTAGCGGGAGGGCCGGTCGAGACCCAGTACTTC. It translates to CASSFSLAGGPVETQYF. Together with reference TRBV28 and TRBJ2-5, the CDR3 gives the full variable domain: DVKVTQSSRYLVKRTGEKVFLECVQDMDHENMFWYRQDPGLGLRLIYFSYDVKMKEKGDIPEGYSVSREKKERFSLILESASTNQTSMYLCASSFSLAGGPVETQYFGPGTRLLVL.

This clonotype was picked up a small number of times. The chain employs TRBV7-9 and TRBJ2-3; D not resolved. The last part of the DNA fits TRBJ1-5 better; the J call may be wrong. The germline CDR1 and CDR2 sequences are SEHNR and FQNEAQ (reference sequence). The CDR3 is 13 amino acids. The CDR3 here is CASSLGRKDTQHF. The CDR3 nucleotides read TGTGCCAGCAGCTTAGGGAGAAAAGATACGCAGCATTTT.

In its sample, this clonotype was seen many times. The J gene is TRBJ2-3, the V gene TRBV29-1; D perhaps matches TRBD1 (6 bases). The CDR3 has 13 residues. Germline V lookup: CDR1 SQVTM, CDR2 ANQGSEA. Trimming left V 6 bases short and J 2 bases short, with 12 bases between. This CDR3 is CSVQTGPTDTQYF. CDR3 bases: TGCAGCGTCCAGACAGGCCCCACAGATACGCAGTATTTT.

This clonotype has just a few counts. A clone one base away is much larger, so this may be a read error. J is TRBJ1-5 and V is TRBV12-3 or TRBV12-4; D not resolved. There are 15 residues in the CDR3. Trimming left V 5 bases short and J 0 bases short, with 11 bases between. The CDR3 DNA reads as TGTGCCAGCAGTCCCATGGCGGATAGCAATCAGCCCCAGCATTTT. It translates to CASSPMADSNQPQHF.

This clonotype was detected many times. The chain uses TRBV7-9 and TRBJ1-1; no definite D call. The CDR3 runs 13 residues. In germline, CDR1 is SEHNR, CDR2 FQNEAQ (reference sequence). Deletions cut 6 bases from V and 1 base from J, with 9 bases between. The CDR3 spells CASRTDGNTEAFF. DNA for the CDR3: TGTGCCAGCAGAACGGACGGGAACACTGAAGCTTTCTTT.